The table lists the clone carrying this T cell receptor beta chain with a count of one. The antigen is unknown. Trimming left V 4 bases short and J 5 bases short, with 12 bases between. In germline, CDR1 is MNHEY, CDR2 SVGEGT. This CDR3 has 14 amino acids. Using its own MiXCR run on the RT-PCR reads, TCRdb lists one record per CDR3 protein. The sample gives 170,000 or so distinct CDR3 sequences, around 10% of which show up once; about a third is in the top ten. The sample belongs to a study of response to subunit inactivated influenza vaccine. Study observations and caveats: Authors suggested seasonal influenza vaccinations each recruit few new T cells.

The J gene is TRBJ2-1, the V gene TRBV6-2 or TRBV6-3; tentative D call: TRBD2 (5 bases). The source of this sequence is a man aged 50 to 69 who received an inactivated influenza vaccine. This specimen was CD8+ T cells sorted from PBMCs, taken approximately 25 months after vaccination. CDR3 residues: CASSLDFLNNEQFF. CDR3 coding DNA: TGTGCCAGCAGTTTGGACTTCTTGAACAATGAGCAGTTCTTC.